The present entry profiles one TCR beta chain with its context. The antigen is not known. The same CDR3 arises from other DNA sequences in this sample as well. These data originate in a study of cytomegalovirus exposure and HLA in healthy donors. General study results and limits: Later analysis revealed greater clonal expansion in HLA-associated TCR beta chains than in equally common others. Analyzed later, most CMV-associated TCR beta chains appeared HLA-restricted. TCR beta V segments were, for the most part, productive about 87% or about 30% of the time in an earlier analysis.

The trim removed 2 bases at V and 2 bases at J, leaving 3 bases unmatched. The germline V gene has CDR1 LGHNA and CDR2 YSLEER. The CDR3 extends over 14 amino acids. The PCR was carried out with 60 Vbeta primers and 13 Jbeta primers. Original handling: Later work found around 72 million unique TCR beta chains, with about 10 million shared. Profiling relied on immunoSEQ multiplex PCR, and the TCRdb table lists in-frame clones only, not all of them. The DNA gave D and trimming, while V, J and clone size come from that table. The profile shows 100,000 to 150,000 clones, approximately 81% of them singletons.

The chain employs TRBV4-3 and TRBJ2-7, with 7 bases identical to TRBD1. This sequence originates from a man younger than 35 in good health and CMV-seronegative. Input material: PBMCs. In nucleotides, the CDR3 is TGCGCCAGCAGCCAACGGACAGGTCCCTACGAGCAGTACTTC. This codes for CASSQRTGPYEQYF.